This is a list of T cell receptor beta chains from one sample in a study of molecular identifiers for immune sequencing clone quantification. MiXCR, applied by TCRdb to the PCR reads, yields one record per CDR3 protein. Among 40,000 to 45,000 distinct CDR3 sequences, around 18% were seen once, and the ten largest hold 7% to 9%. The sample consisted of naive CD8+ T cells from blood, with Jurkat cell RNA spiked in. The receptor set was obtained from a human donor in good health. Some libraries in this study had Jurkat cell RNA spiked in. Each CDR3 is given with its conserved first and last residue. The D gene is left open where the match is weak. Some rows mark clone size as missing; the rest say once, few, many or name a class of expanded clone.

CDR3nt: TGTGCCAGCAGCCAAGAGCTGGGACTAGCGGTCTACAATGAGCAGTTCTTC
CDR3aa: CASSQELGLAVYNEQFF
v_gene: TRBV3-1
j_gene: TRBJ2-1
len: 17
d_gene: TRBD2
abundance: few

CDR3nt: TGTGCCACCTGGACAGGGATTCGTGGCTACACCTTC
CDR3aa: CATWTGIRGYTF
v_gene: TRBV6-2/TRBV6-3
j_gene: TRBJ1-2
len: 12
d_gene: TRBD1
abundance: many

CDR3nt: TGTGCCAGCAGGGAACAGGGAGTCGGAAACACCATATATTTT
CDR3aa: CASREQGVGNTIYF
v_gene: TRBV27
j_gene: TRBJ1-3
len: 14
d_gene: NA
abundance: many

CDR3nt: TGTGCCAGCACCTTGTTCACAGATACGCAGTATTTT
CDR3aa: CASTLFTDTQYF
v_gene: TRBV7-9
j_gene: TRBJ2-3
len: 12
d_gene: NA
abundance: many

CDR3nt: TGTGCCAGCAGCTTCGGGACTAGCTACGAGCAGTACTTC
CDR3aa: CASSFGTSYEQYF
v_gene: TRBV5-6
j_gene: TRBJ2-7
len: 13
d_gene: TRBD2
abundance: few

CDR3nt: TGTGCCAGCAGCGCCCCGACTAGCGGCTACAATGAGCAGTTCTTC
CDR3aa: CASSAPTSGYNEQFF
v_gene: TRBV9
j_gene: TRBJ2-1
len: 15
d_gene: TRBD2
abundance: many

CDR3nt: TGTGCCAGCAGTTTAGGGGCAGGGAGGCTTGCCAAAAACATTCAGTACTTC
CDR3aa: CASSLGAGRLAKNIQYF
v_gene: TRBV28
j_gene: TRBJ2-4
len: 17
d_gene: NA
abundance: many

CDR3nt: TGCGCCAGCAGCCAAGATTTTGTAGGCGGGGAGCTGTTTTTT
CDR3aa: CASSQDFVGGELFF
v_gene: TRBV4-1
j_gene: TRBJ2-2
len: 14
d_gene: NA
abundance: many

CDR3nt: TGCGCCAGCAGCTTGCCGAGGGATCGGACAGACTACGAGCAGTACTTC
CDR3aa: CASSLPRDRTDYEQYF
v_gene: TRBV5-1
j_gene: TRBJ2-7
len: 16
d_gene: NA
abundance: NA

CDR3nt: TGTGCCAGTACAGACTCCTACGAGCAGTACTTC
CDR3aa: CASTDSYEQYF
v_gene: TRBV7-2
j_gene: TRBJ2-7
len: 11
d_gene: NA
abundance: many

CDR3nt: TGCGCCAGCAGCTTGGTGTCGGACAGGGTTCAATTGCAGTACTTC
CDR3aa: CASSLVSDRVQLQYF
v_gene: TRBV5-1
j_gene: TRBJ2-7
len: 15
d_gene: TRBD1
abundance: many

CDR3nt: TGTGCCAGTAGTATAGTAGGGGCGGGAGATCGGTTCTTC
CDR3aa: CASSIVGAGDRFF
v_gene: TRBV19
j_gene: TRBJ2-1
len: 13
d_gene: TRBD2
abundance: many

CDR3nt: TGTGCCAGCAGTCGCCCCTACAATGAGCAGTTCTTC
CDR3aa: CASSRPYNEQFF
v_gene: TRBV27
j_gene: TRBJ2-1
len: 12
d_gene: NA
abundance: many

CDR3nt: TGTGCCAGCACCTTAGGAGAGACCCAGTACTTC
CDR3aa: CASTLGETQYF
v_gene: TRBV27
j_gene: TRBJ2-5
len: 11
d_gene: NA
abundance: many

CDR3nt: TGTGCCAGCACCCCCCTTACGGAGGTAGTCAATCAGCCCCAGCATTTT
CDR3aa: CASTPLTEVVNQPQHF
v_gene: TRBV28
j_gene: TRBJ1-5
len: 16
d_gene: NA
abundance: once

CDR3nt: TGTGCCAGCACCTCTGCCCTTCAGAACACTGAAGCTTTCTTT
CDR3aa: CASTSALQNTEAFF
v_gene: TRBV12-3/TRBV12-4
j_gene: TRBJ1-1
len: 14
d_gene: NA
abundance: many

CDR3nt: TGTGCCACCAGTGATTGGCGGGGGGGGCCATCCTACGAGCAGTACTTC
CDR3aa: CATSDWRGGPSYEQYF
v_gene: TRBV24-1
j_gene: TRBJ2-7
len: 16
d_gene: TRBD2
abundance: few

CDR3nt: TGTGCCAGCAGTCGAACTAGCGCACCGGTAAACACAGATACGCAGTATTTT
CDR3aa: CASSRTSAPVNTDTQYF
v_gene: TRBV7-6
j_gene: TRBJ2-3
len: 17
d_gene: TRBD2
abundance: many

CDR3nt: TGTGCCAGCAGCTTAGAGGGGGACAGGAGCATAGACATTCAGTACTTC
CDR3aa: CASSLEGDRSIDIQYF
v_gene: TRBV11-2
j_gene: TRBJ2-4
len: 16
d_gene: TRBD1
abundance: NA

CDR3nt: TGTGCCAGCAGCGTTAGCGGTTATTCCTACGAGCAGTACTTC
CDR3aa: CASSVSGYSYEQYF
v_gene: TRBV9
j_gene: TRBJ2-7
len: 14
d_gene: NA
abundance: NA

CDR3nt: TGTGCCACCAGTGATCGGGACTACCAATCCTACAATGAGCAGTTCTTC
CDR3aa: CATSDRDYQSYNEQFF
v_gene: TRBV24-1
j_gene: TRBJ2-1
len: 16
d_gene: TRBD2
abundance: NA

CDR3nt: TGTGCCAGTAGTACGGGACTCCCGATTGGGCTGTTTTTT
CDR3aa: CASSTGLPIGLFF
v_gene: TRBV19
j_gene: TRBJ2-2
len: 13
d_gene: NA
abundance: NA

CDR3nt: TGCAGGGTTACAAGCAACTACAATGAGCAGTTCTTC
CDR3aa: CRVTSNYNEQFF
v_gene: TRBV29-1
j_gene: TRBJ2-1
len: 12
d_gene: NA
abundance: NA

CDR3nt: TGTGCCAGCATCAATGGGGGTTATGGCTACACCTTC
CDR3aa: CASINGGYGYTF
v_gene: TRBV6-6
j_gene: TRBJ1-2
len: 12
d_gene: NA
abundance: many

CDR3nt: TGTGCCAGCAGCCCGTTTGGGGGGACAGGGGAGACCCAGTACTTC
CDR3aa: CASSPFGGTGETQYF
v_gene: TRBV7-3
j_gene: TRBJ2-5
len: 15
d_gene: TRBD1
abundance: NA

CDR3nt: TGTGCCAGCAGAAACCTGACAGGGCCGTACTACACTGAAGCTTTCTTT
CDR3aa: CASRNLTGPYYTEAFF
v_gene: TRBV28
j_gene: TRBJ1-1
len: 16
d_gene: TRBD1
abundance: NA

CDR3nt: TGTGCCAGCAGTGTGGGACCGCACTCCTACGAGCAGTACTTC
CDR3aa: CASSVGPHSYEQYF
v_gene: TRBV12-3/TRBV12-4
j_gene: TRBJ2-7
len: 14
d_gene: NA
abundance: few

CDR3nt: TGTGCCAGCAGTTTGAGTCTAGCTCACAATGAGCAGTTCTTC
CDR3aa: CASSLSLAHNEQFF
v_gene: TRBV28
j_gene: TRBJ2-1
len: 14
d_gene: NA
abundance: NA

CDR3nt: TGTGCCAGCAGCCTTGGAACCCAGTACTTC
CDR3aa: CASSLGTQYF
v_gene: TRBV7-2
j_gene: TRBJ2-5
len: 10
d_gene: NA
abundance: many

CDR3nt: TGTGCCAGCAGCTTGGGTACAGGCGAAAAACTGTTTTTT
CDR3aa: CASSLGTGEKLFF
v_gene: TRBV5-6
j_gene: TRBJ1-4
len: 13
d_gene: NA
abundance: many

CDR3nt: TGTGCCAGCCAAGGAGGTGGACAGGGATACAATGAGCAGTTCTTC
CDR3aa: CASQGGGQGYNEQFF
v_gene: TRBV5-6
j_gene: TRBJ2-1
len: 15
d_gene: TRBD1
abundance: few

CDR3nt: TGTGCCAGCTCGCCCACAGGGGGGGCATATAGCAATCAGCCCCAGCATTTT
CDR3aa: CASSPTGGAYSNQPQHF
v_gene: TRBV18
j_gene: TRBJ1-5
len: 17
d_gene: TRBD1
abundance: many

CDR3nt: TGCGCCAGCAGCCAAACAGGGTACACTGAAGCTTTCTTT
CDR3aa: CASSQTGYTEAFF
v_gene: TRBV4-3
j_gene: TRBJ1-1
len: 13
d_gene: NA
abundance: many

CDR3nt: TGCGCCAGCAGCCAAGAACGTCTGACTAGGACCAATGAGCAGTTCTTC
CDR3aa: CASSQERLTRTNEQFF
v_gene: TRBV4-3
j_gene: TRBJ2-1
len: 16
d_gene: NA
abundance: many

CDR3nt: TGTGCCAGCAGCGACAGACTAGCCGATGACTACGAGCAGTGCTTC
CDR3aa: CASSDRLADDYEQCF
v_gene: TRBV28
j_gene: TRBJ2-7
len: 15
d_gene: TRBD2
abundance: NA

CDR3nt: TGTGCCAGTAGTATAGTGGCGGCGGCCCCCCCGGCGTTCGTTAATGAGCAGTTCTTC
CDR3aa: CASSIVAAAPPAFVNEQFF
v_gene: TRBV19
j_gene: TRBJ2-1
len: 19
d_gene: NA
abundance: few

CDR3nt: TGCGCCAGCAGCTTGGAACGGGGCCTCTACGAGCAGTACTTC
CDR3aa: CASSLERGLYEQYF
v_gene: TRBV5-1
j_gene: TRBJ2-7
len: 14
d_gene: NA
abundance: many

CDR3nt: TGTGCCAGCAGCTTAGTTACGGGTTACGAGCAGTACTTC
CDR3aa: CASSLVTGYEQYF
v_gene: TRBV7-9
j_gene: TRBJ2-7
len: 13
d_gene: NA
abundance: many

CDR3nt: TGTGCCAGTAGTATTGGAGACAGGAGCCCAAGGTACGAGCAGTACTTC
CDR3aa: CASSIGDRSPRYEQYF
v_gene: TRBV19
j_gene: TRBJ2-7
len: 16
d_gene: NA
abundance: NA

CDR3nt: TGTGCCAGCAGCGGGACTAGCCTAAGTACCGGGGAGCTGTTTTTT
CDR3aa: CASSGTSLSTGELFF
v_gene: TRBV27
j_gene: TRBJ2-2
len: 15
d_gene: TRBD2
abundance: few

CDR3nt: TGTGCCAGCAGCGTAGGCGGTAGCAAGCCTAGGTACCAAGAGACCCAGTACTTC
CDR3aa: CASSVGGSKPRYQETQYF
v_gene: TRBV9
j_gene: TRBJ2-5
len: 18
d_gene: NA
abundance: many

CDR3nt: TGTGCCAGCAGTTTCGCGGGAGACTACGAGCAGTACTTC
CDR3aa: CASSFAGDYEQYF
v_gene: TRBV12-3/TRBV12-4
j_gene: TRBJ2-7
len: 13
d_gene: TRBD2
abundance: once

CDR3nt: TGCAGCGGCCTGAACACTGAAGCTTTCTTT
CDR3aa: CSGLNTEAFF
v_gene: TRBV29-1
j_gene: TRBJ1-1
len: 10
d_gene: NA
abundance: NA

CDR3nt: TGTGCCAGCAGCCGGTCAGGGGCCTACGAGCAGTACTTC
CDR3aa: CASSRSGAYEQYF
v_gene: TRBV12-3/TRBV12-4
j_gene: TRBJ2-7
len: 13
d_gene: NA
abundance: NA

CDR3nt: TGTGCCAGCAGTCCCCAGGACAGCAATCAGCCCCAGCATTTT
CDR3aa: CASSPQDSNQPQHF
v_gene: TRBV27
j_gene: TRBJ1-5
len: 14
d_gene: NA
abundance: many

CDR3nt: TGTGCCAGCAGTGATTCGGTGCCAGGGTCCTACAATGAGCAGTTCTTC
CDR3aa: CASSDSVPGSYNEQFF
v_gene: TRBV2
j_gene: TRBJ2-1
len: 16
d_gene: NA
abundance: few

CDR3nt: TGCAGTGCAGCTAGGGCTTTCTCCTACGAGCAGTACTTC
CDR3aa: CSAARAFSYEQYF
v_gene: TRBV20-1
j_gene: TRBJ2-7
len: 13
d_gene: NA
abundance: many

CDR3nt: TGTGCCAGTAGTCCCATGGTATCGTACGAGCAGTACTTC
CDR3aa: CASSPMVSYEQYF
v_gene: TRBV19
j_gene: TRBJ2-7
len: 13
d_gene: NA
abundance: NA

CDR3nt: TGTGCCAGCACCTCAGAGCAGGGAGTCGGCCATCAGCCCCAGCATTTT
CDR3aa: CASTSEQGVGHQPQHF
v_gene: TRBV28
j_gene: TRBJ1-5
len: 16
d_gene: NA
abundance: many

CDR3nt: TGTGCCAGCGGCTCGAAGCGAACCGGCTACACCTTC
CDR3aa: CASGSKRTGYTF
v_gene: TRBV12-3/TRBV12-4
j_gene: TRBJ1-2
len: 12
d_gene: NA
abundance: many

CDR3nt: TGTGCCAGCAGCGTTGGACAGGGCGTCGGGGAGCTGTTTTTT
CDR3aa: CASSVGQGVGELFF
v_gene: TRBV11-2
j_gene: TRBJ2-2
len: 14
d_gene: TRBD1
abundance: many

CDR3nt: TGTGCCAGCAGCGTATCGGGACTACCGAATGAGCAGTTCTTC
CDR3aa: CASSVSGLPNEQFF
v_gene: TRBV9
j_gene: TRBJ2-1
len: 14
d_gene: TRBD2
abundance: many

CDR3nt: TGTGCCAGCCGGGCCCTAGCGGGAGAGACCCAGTACTTC
CDR3aa: CASRALAGETQYF
v_gene: TRBV2
j_gene: TRBJ2-5
len: 13
d_gene: TRBD2
abundance: NA

CDR3nt: TGTGCCAGCAGACGTACCTTAGACAGGGAGGACACTGAAGCTTTCTTT
CDR3aa: CASRRTLDREDTEAFF
v_gene: TRBV12-3/TRBV12-4
j_gene: TRBJ1-1
len: 16
d_gene: TRBD1
abundance: many

CDR3nt: TGTGCCAGCAAAGCGGACAGGGGGCTTTTCTTCGAGCAGTACTTC
CDR3aa: CASKADRGLFFEQYF
v_gene: TRBV28
j_gene: TRBJ2-7
len: 15
d_gene: TRBD1
abundance: many

CDR3nt: TGTGCCAGCAGCACGACAGTAGCTCCGTCCTACGAGCAGTACTTC
CDR3aa: CASSTTVAPSYEQYF
v_gene: TRBV7-2
j_gene: TRBJ2-7
len: 15
d_gene: NA
abundance: many

CDR3nt: TGTGCCAGCAGCTTGGAGGGCGGACCGAATCAGCCCCAGCATTTT
CDR3aa: CASSLEGGPNQPQHF
v_gene: TRBV5-5
j_gene: TRBJ1-5
len: 15
d_gene: NA
abundance: many

CDR3nt: TGTGCCAGCACCTCAGGTTACCAAGAGACCCAGTACTTC
CDR3aa: CASTSGYQETQYF
v_gene: TRBV28
j_gene: TRBJ2-5
len: 13
d_gene: NA
abundance: many

CDR3nt: TGTGCCAGCAGCGCACCCGGTATCGGGGAGCTGTTTTTT
CDR3aa: CASSAPGIGELFF
v_gene: TRBV13
j_gene: TRBJ2-2
len: 13
d_gene: NA
abundance: many